This is a list of T cell receptor beta chains from one sample in a study of vaccination effects on CD4 cells after COVID-19. The antigens these receptors bind are not known. Using immunoSEQ multiplex PCR, the repertoire was profiled, and TCRdb retains in-frame clones only, with some absent. The sample includes approximately 83,000 clones, roughly 73% of them seen just once. The sample in question was CD4+ T cells from PBMCs cultured with HCoV-OC43 spike peptides, obtained after COVID-19 vaccination. These receptors were collected from a human donor who received a COVID-19 vaccine. CDR3s include the opening cysteine and the closing phenylalanine or tryptophan. The order of the fields is J gene, D gene, V gene, clone size, CDR3 protein, CDR3 DNA. D genes are given only for firm matches. The size of a clone is reported for some rows only, either as once, few or many, or as a class for expanded clones.

TRBJ1-2,.,TRBV7-2,.,CASSLGEASDYGYTF,TGTGCCAGCAGCCTCGGGGAAGCTTCAGACTATGGCTACACCTTC
TRBJ1-2,TRBD1,TRBV6-6,.,CASSYSRDRVYGYTF,TGTGCCAGCAGTTACTCGCGTGACAGGGTGTATGGCTACACCTTC
TRBJ2-1,.,TRBV11-3,once,CASSFDRINEQFF,TGTGCCAGCAGCTTTGACAGAATCAATGAGCAGTTCTTC
TRBJ1-3,.,TRBV9,.,CASSVEGHLSGNTIYF,TGTGCCAGCAGCGTAGAGGGGCACCTCTCTGGAAACACCATATATTTT
TRBJ2-4,.,TRBV5-1,.,CASSPGSPDGKNIQYF,TGCGCCAGCAGCCCGGGGTCCCCCGACGGAAAAAACATTCAGTACTTC
TRBJ1-5,.,TRBV2,few,CASASDSSNQPQHF,TGTGCCAGCGCCTCCGACAGCAGCAATCAGCCCCAGCATTTT
TRBJ1-2,.,TRBV7-8,few,CASSLGAGQMYGYTF,TGTGCCAGCAGCTTAGGCGCCGGACAGATGTATGGCTACACCTTC
TRBJ1-1,TRBD1,TRBV9,.,CASSPRQGAPNTEAFF,TGTGCCAGCAGCCCCCGACAGGGGGCCCCTAACACTGAAGCTTTCTTT
TRBJ1-1,.,TRBV7-8,once,CASSLLWPNTEAFF,TGTGCCAGCAGCTTATTATGGCCGAACACTGAAGCTTTCTTT
TRBJ1-3,.,TRBV19,.,CASSIGGEAIYF,TGTGCCAGTAGTATTGGCGGGGAAGCCATATATTTT
TRBJ2-1,TRBD1,TRBV29-1,.,CSVSVGAGGNEQFF,TGCAGCGTTAGTGTTGGGGCAGGGGGCAATGAGCAGTTCTTC
TRBJ2-1,TRBD1,TRBV29-1,.,CSVEDPPLTGGPNEQFF,TGCAGCGTTGAAGACCCACCCCTGACAGGGGGCCCCAATGAGCAGTTCTTC
TRBJ2-1,.,TRBV4-1,few,CASSQDPRARYNEQFF,TGCGCCAGCAGCCAAGATCCCCGGGCCCGCTACAATGAGCAGTTCTTC
TRBJ2-3,TRBD1,TRBV18,.,CASSPTDRPDTQYF,TGTGCCAGCTCACCGACGGACAGGCCGGATACGCAGTATTTT
TRBJ1-2,.,TRBV3-1/TRBV3-2,.,CASSQEGPYGYTF,TGTGCCAGCAGCCAAGAGGGCCCCTATGGCTACACCTTC
TRBJ2-1,.,TRBV5-1,.,CASSYEGGGNEQFF,TGCGCCAGCAGCTACGAAGGAGGGGGCAATGAGCAGTTCTTC
TRBJ2-3,.,TRBV10-3,once,CAISEYGKGADTQYF,TGTGCCATCAGTGAGTACGGGAAGGGGGCAGATACGCAGTATTTT